The clone carrying this TCR beta chain was recorded at least ten times. What it binds is unknown. The CDR3 end is not reached by the read, which stops 3 residues before it; the germline J gene fills it in. Germline V gives CDR1 DFQATT, CDR2 SNEGSKA (reference sequence). This CDR3 is built from 13 residues. The ends lost 5 bases at V and 1 base at J; junction bases unmatched: 4. The entry originates in a study of T cell clonality in common variable immunodeficiency. Study outcomes and limitations: Compared with controls, CVID subjects had fewer shared TCRbeta clones. Repertoire-complication correlations in CVID were limited by patient heterogeneity.

CVID and control samples used equivalent genomic DNA input. Sequencing was performed with immunoSEQ multiplex PCR; in TCRdb, only in-frame clones are kept and a portion is missing. The sample holds approximately 51,000 clones, and no clone turns up only once. The J gene is TRBJ1-1, the V gene TRBV20-1; TRBD1 matches at 7 bases. The TCR comes from a person between 18 and 75 years old in good health. The specimen sequenced was peripheral blood mononuclear cells. The CDR3 DNA, read in part, is TGCAGTGCTGGGGACAGCAAGAACACTGAA. This sequence encodes CSAGDSKNTE. The CDR3 as a whole reads CSAGDSKNTEAFF.